Sequencing of this T cell receptor (beta chain) was carried out in a study of T cell repertoires in cytomegalovirus infection. Study details: Public TCR beta signature analysis indicated the presence of both CMV infection and matching HLA type.

This clonotype appeared many times. TCRdb reprocessed the reads with MiXCR, giving one entry per CDR3 protein. The sample has about 490,000 distinct CDR3 sequences, approximately 25% seen once. This TCR came from a human donor in good health (CMV status not recorded). Some clones in this sample may be carry-over from other donors' samples. Sequences were obtained from PBMCs.

The CDR3 DNA reads as TGTGCCAGCAGCCAATTCGGGACTCTTCGGATTAACAATGAGCAGTTCTTC. As protein: CASSQFGTLRINNEQFF. The chain recombines TRBV7-8 with TRBJ2-1; a possible D gene is TRBD2 (6 bases). V lost 5 bases to trimming and J lost 5 bases, with 22 bases between them. CDR1 SGHVS and CDR2 FQNEAQ come from the germline V gene. The CDR3 extends over 17 amino acids.